Sequencing of this TCR beta chain was carried out in a study of blood T cell repertoires in COVID-19. Study-level background: The United States, Italy and Spain were the sources of the acute and convalescent COVID-19 samples.

Per germline, CDR1 SNHLY and CDR2 FYNNEI. The CDR3 length is 14 residues. Trimming cost V 2 bases and J 5 bases, with 7 bases left between them. This clone was seen only once. Produced via immunoSEQ multiplex PCR; TCRdb's table is partial and in-frame only. Of around 300,000 clones in the sample, roughly 88% were seen once. Sequenced sample: peripheral blood. The receptor was isolated from a woman in her 30s with active or convalescent COVID-19. The rearrangement links TRBV2 to TRBJ2-6, with D possibly matching TRBD2 (5 bases). This CDR3 is CASSETGRANVLTF. DNA of the CDR3: TGTGCCAGCAGTGAAACGGGGAGGGCCAACGTCCTGACTTTC.